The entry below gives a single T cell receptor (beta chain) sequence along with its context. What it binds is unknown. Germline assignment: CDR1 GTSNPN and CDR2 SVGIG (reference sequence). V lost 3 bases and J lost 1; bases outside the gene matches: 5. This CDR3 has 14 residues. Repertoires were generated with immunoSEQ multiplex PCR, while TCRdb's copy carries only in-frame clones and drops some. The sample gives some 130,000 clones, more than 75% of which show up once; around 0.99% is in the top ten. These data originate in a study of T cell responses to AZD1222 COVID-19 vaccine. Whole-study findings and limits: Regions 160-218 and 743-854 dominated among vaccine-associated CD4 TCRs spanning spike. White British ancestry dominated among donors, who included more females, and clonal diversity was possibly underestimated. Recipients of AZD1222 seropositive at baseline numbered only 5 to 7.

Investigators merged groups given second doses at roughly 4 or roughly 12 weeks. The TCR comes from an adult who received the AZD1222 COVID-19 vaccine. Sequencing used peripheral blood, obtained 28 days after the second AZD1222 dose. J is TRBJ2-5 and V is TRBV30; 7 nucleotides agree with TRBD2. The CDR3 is CAWRGLAVQETQYF. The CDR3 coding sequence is TGTGCCTGGAGAGGGCTAGCGGTCCAAGAGACCCAGTACTTC.